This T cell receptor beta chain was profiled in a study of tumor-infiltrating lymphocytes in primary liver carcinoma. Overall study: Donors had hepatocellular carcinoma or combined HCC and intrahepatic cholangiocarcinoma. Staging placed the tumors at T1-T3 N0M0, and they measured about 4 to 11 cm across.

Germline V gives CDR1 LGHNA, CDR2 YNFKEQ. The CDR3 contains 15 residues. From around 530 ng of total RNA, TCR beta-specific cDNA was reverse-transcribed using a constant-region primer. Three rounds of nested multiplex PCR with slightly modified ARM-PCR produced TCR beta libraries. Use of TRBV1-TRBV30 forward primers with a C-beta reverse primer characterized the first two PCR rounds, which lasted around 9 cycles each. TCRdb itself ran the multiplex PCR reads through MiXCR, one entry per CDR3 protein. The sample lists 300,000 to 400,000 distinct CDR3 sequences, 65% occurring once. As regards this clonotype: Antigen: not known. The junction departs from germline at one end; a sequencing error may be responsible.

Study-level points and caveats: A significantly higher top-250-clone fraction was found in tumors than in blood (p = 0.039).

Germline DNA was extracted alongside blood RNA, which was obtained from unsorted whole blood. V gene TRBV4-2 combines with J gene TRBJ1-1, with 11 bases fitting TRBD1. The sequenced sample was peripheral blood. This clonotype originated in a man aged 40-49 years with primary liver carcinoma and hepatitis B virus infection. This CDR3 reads CASSQDRTGGTEVFF. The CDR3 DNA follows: TGTGCCAGCAGCCAAGATAGGACAGGGGGCACTGAAGTTTTCTTT.